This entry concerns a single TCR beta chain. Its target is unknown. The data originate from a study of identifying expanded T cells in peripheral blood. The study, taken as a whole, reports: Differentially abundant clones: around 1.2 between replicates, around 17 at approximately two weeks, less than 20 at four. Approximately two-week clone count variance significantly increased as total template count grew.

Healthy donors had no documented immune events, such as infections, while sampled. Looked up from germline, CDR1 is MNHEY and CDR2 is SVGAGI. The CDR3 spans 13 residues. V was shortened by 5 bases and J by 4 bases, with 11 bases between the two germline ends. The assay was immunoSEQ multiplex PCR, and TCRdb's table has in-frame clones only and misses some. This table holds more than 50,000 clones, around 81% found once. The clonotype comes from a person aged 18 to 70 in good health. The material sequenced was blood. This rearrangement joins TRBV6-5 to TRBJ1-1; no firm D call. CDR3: CASSVEGSTEAFF. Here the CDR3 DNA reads TGTGCCAGCAGTGTCGAGGGTAGCACTGAAGCTTTCTTT.